This paragraph covers one T cell receptor beta chain sequence. The data are from a study of cytomegalovirus exposure and HLA in healthy donors. Both 60 Vbeta primers and 13 Jbeta primers went into the PCR. Libraries were prepared by immunoSEQ multiplex PCR; TCRdb keeps only in-frame clonotypes and omits some of them. The sample includes 65,000 to 90,000 clones. This TCR derives from a female donor in good health and CMV-seropositive. Sequenced sample: PBMCs.

The CDR3 DNA reads as TGCGCCAGCAGCTTCGGGGGGACAGGCGCTAGCACAGATACGCAGTATTTT. Its translation is CASSFGGTGASTDTQYF. The genes are TRBV5-1 and TRBJ2-3; TRBD1 is a possible D gene (8 bases). Germline lookup yields CDR1 SGHRS and CDR2 YFSETQ. The CDR3 is 17 residues long. The V end was cut by 2 bases, the J end by 0 bases, with 16 bases between. Supplemented by reference TRBV5-1 and TRBJ2-3, the full variable domain reads KAGVTQTPRYLIKTRGQQVTLSCSPISGHRSVSWYQQTPGQGLQFLFEYFSETQRNKGNFPGRFSGRQFSNSRSEMNVSTLELGDSALYLCASSFGGTGASTDTQYFGPGTRLTVL.